A selection of T cell receptor beta chains follows, all from one sample in a study of cytomegalovirus exposure and HLA in healthy donors. Method: immunoSEQ multiplex PCR; TCRdb's copy keeps in-frame clones and lacks some. The profile shows some 140,000 clones, approximately 80% of them singletons. The sequencing sample was made of PBMCs. These receptors were obtained from a woman younger than 30 in good health and CMV-seronegative. The CDR3 runs from the conserved cysteine through the conserved F or W. Each record gives: V gene, CDR3 length, clone size, J gene, CDR3 protein. Where a row states a size, it is once, few, many or the class of an expanded clone; other rows omit it.

TRBV5-8,15,NA,TRBJ2-6,CASSLDGAGANVLTF
TRBV7-8,15,NA,TRBJ1-5,CASSTQATRDQPQHF
TRBV10-3,15,once,TRBJ2-6,CAISGQGSGANVLTF
TRBV5-1,14,NA,TRBJ1-4,CASSLEDRGRGLFF
TRBV6-1,15,NA,TRBJ2-7,CASSEVSGGSYEQYF
TRBV29-1,12,NA,TRBJ1-2,CSVGVGRGGYTF
TRBV7-9,14,few,TRBJ1-5,CASSSMGEDQPQHF
TRBV6-5,14,NA,TRBJ1-1,CASSFATENTEAFF
TRBV10-1,13,NA,TRBJ1-1,CASSESTDTEAFF
TRBV2,13,NA,TRBJ2-3,CASIPQAGDTQYF
TRBV4-1,15,NA,TRBJ2-3,CASSQSGGRGNTQYF